Presented here are 18 T cell receptor beta chains from one specimen sequenced in a study of blood T cell repertoires in COVID-19. Clones were read by immunoSEQ multiplex PCR, and TCRdb kept only the in-frame ones, dropping some. The table includes around 290,000 clones, around nine tenths detected once. Sequenced sample: PBMCs or T cells enriched from blood (not recorded which). The receptors originated from a young woman who had recovered from COVID-19.

As DNA, the CDR3 is TGTGCCAGCGGAAGACAGGGGGCGGACACGCAGTATTTT. It codes for CASGRQGADTQYF. The chain is built from TRBV5-6 and TRBJ2-3; 10 bases are a match to TRBD1. CDR1 and CDR2 from the germline V gene are SGHDT and YYEEEE. There are 13 residues in the CDR3. Unmatched junction bases numbered 8, after V lost 7 bases and J lost 9 bases.

A note on this clone: This specimen includes other DNA sequences encoding the same CDR3. V usage is TRBV7-3 and J usage is TRBJ1-1; 8 bases match TRBD1. Trimming removed 4 bases from V and 5 bases from J; junction bases left unmatched: 3. Looked up from germline, CDR1 is SGHTA and CDR2 is FQGTGA. The CDR3 has 13 amino acids. CDR3 sequence reads: CASSSDRGTEAFF. For the CDR3, the DNA is TGTGCCAGCAGCTCCGACAGGGGTACTGAAGCTTTCTTT.

This chain joins TRBV4-1 and TRBJ1-2, with a tentative D call TRBD1 (5 bases). Trimming left V 0 bases short and J 0 bases short, with 11 bases between. CDR3 length: 16 amino acids. Looked up from germline, CDR1 is MGHRA and CDR2 is YSYEKL. The CDR3: CASSQDHKGANYGYTF. CDR3 sequence (DNA): TGCGCCAGCAGCCAAGATCATAAAGGGGCTAACTATGGCTACACCTTC.

The genes are TRBV28 and TRBJ1-5; a possible D gene is TRBD1 (5 bases). V lost 4 bases and J lost 7, with 11 bases in between. Germline V gene lookup returns CDR1 MDHEN and CDR2 SYDVKM. CDR3 size: 13 residues. The CDR3 is CASSSGSGQPQHF. The DNA for the CDR3 is TGTGCCAGCAGTTCAGGGTCTGGGCAGCCCCAGCATTTT.

The genes are TRBV9 and TRBJ1-1; no firm D call. With 0 bases removed from V and 2 bases from J, the gap between germline ends came to 8 bases. This CDR3 comprises 14 residues. CDR1 and CDR2 from the germline V gene are SGDLS and YYNGEE. CDR3 sequence reads: CASSVATDNTEAFF. DNA for the CDR3: TGTGCCAGCAGCGTAGCAACAGATAACACTGAAGCTTTCTTT.

This chain joins TRBV4-3 and TRBJ1-1; tentative D call: TRBD1 (5 bases). The V gene lost 0 bases and the J gene lost 4 bases, with 12 bases spanning the gap. Germline V gene sequence: CDR1 LGHNA, CDR2 YSLEER. CDR3 length: 15 residues. The CDR3 coding sequence is TGCGCCAGCAGCCAAGATTATGCAGGGCCCACTGAAGCTTTCTTT. This translates into CASSQDYAGPTEAFF.

The rearrangement joins TRBV3-1 (or the pseudogene TRBV3-2) to TRBJ1-2, with D perhaps matching TRBD1 (5 bases). Looked up from germline, CDR1 is LGHDT and CDR2 is YNNKEL (reference sequence). This CDR3 spans 15 amino acids. V was clipped by 1 base and J by 4 bases, with 13 bases between them. CDR3 residues: CASSQVFRDSYGYTF. CDR3 coding DNA: TGTGCCAGCAGCCAAGTTTTCCGTGACAGCTATGGCTACACCTTC.

The chain couples TRBV7-8 to TRBJ1-1; the D gene is possibly TRBD1 (6 bases). This CDR3 spans 15 amino acids. V was cut by 5 bases and J by 0 bases, with 13 bases left in between. Germline V gene data show CDR1 as SGHVS and CDR2 as FQNEAQ. The CDR3 DNA reads TGTGCCAGCAGCCCACAGGGTCGGGTGAACACTGAAGCTTTCTTT. It yields the protein CASSPQGRVNTEAFF.

In nucleotides, the CDR3 is TGCGCCAGCAGATACGGGGGGGGTCCCTCCTACAATGAGCAGTTCTTC. Translation: CASRYGGGPSYNEQFF. The rearrangement links TRBV5-1 to TRBJ2-1; 8 bases are shared with TRBD2. The CDR3 contains 16 residues. CDR1 is SGHRS, CDR2 YFSETQ, per germline. Trimming at V came to 5 bases and at J to 0 bases, leaving 7 bases not matched to a gene.

The chain has TRBV7-8 and TRBJ1-5, with 9 bases matching TRBD1. The V and J ends lost 5 bases and 6 bases, in that order; junction bases with no gene match: 5. This CDR3 region has 14 residues. From germline, CDR1 is SGHVS and CDR2 FQNEAQ. The CDR3 loop reads CASSLTGGGQPQHF. The CDR3 region has the DNA TGTGCCAGCAGCCTGACAGGGGGAGGTCAGCCCCAGCATTTT.

This chain uses TRBV6-5 with TRBJ1-2, with 7 bases fitting TRBD1. The CDR3 has 14 amino acids. J lost 2 bases, V lost 6 bases, and 6 bases had no gene match. CDR1 is MNHEY and CDR2 is SVGAGI in the germline V gene. As DNA, the CDR3 is TGTGCCAGCAGGGTCAACAGGGGAAACTATGGCTACACCTTC. It is translated as CASRVNRGNYGYTF.

V is TRBV5-4 and J is TRBJ2-2; TRBD1 matches 7 bases. Per germline, CDR1 SGHNT and CDR2 YYREEE (reference sequence). This CDR3 region has 16 residues. J was trimmed by 0 bases and V by 5 bases; bases with no gene match: 7. CDR3 DNA sequence: TGTGCCAGCAGGCAAACCGGGACAGCGAACACCGGGGAGCTGTTTTTT. Translated: CASRQTGTANTGELFF.

The V gene is TRBV10-3, the J gene TRBJ1-1; D is ambiguous. Trimming cost V 2 bases and J 4 bases, with 14 bases left between them. The length of the CDR3 is 15 residues. Germline V gene lookup returns CDR1 ENHRY and CDR2 SYGVKD. The CDR3 DNA follows: TGTGCCATCAGTGAGCCCGGAGCCCCGGGCACTGAAGCTTTCTTT. Its translation is CAISEPGAPGTEAFF.

The genes are TRBV4-3 and TRBJ2-3, with D perhaps matching TRBD1 (6 bases). CDR1 is LGHNA and CDR2 is YSLEER in the germline V gene. V dropped 1 base and J dropped 0 bases, with 14 bases sitting between them. This CDR3 spans 17 amino acids. The CDR3: CASSQVHGGFSTDTQYF. The CDR3 coding sequence is TGCGCCAGCAGCCAAGTTCATGGGGGCTTTAGCACAGATACGCAGTATTTT.

This clone was observed once. J is TRBJ1-5 and V is TRBV21-1. TRBV21-1 is annotated as a pseudogene. The CDR3 is 19 residues long. This chain's CDR3 is CASSNPGRQLTYSNQPQHF. CDR3 sequence (DNA): TGTGCCAGCAGCAACCCAGGGAGGCAGCTTACCTATAGCAATCAGCCCCAGCATTTT.

The J gene is TRBJ2-1, the V gene TRBV5-5, with 9 bases lining up with TRBD1. V lost 2 bases and J lost 6; bases outside the gene matches: 9. Germline V gene sequence: CDR1 SGHKS, CDR2 YYEKEE (reference sequence). The CDR3 spans 16 residues. The chain's CDR3 is CASSLQGASSFNEQFF. The CDR3 nucleotides read TGTGCCAGCAGCTTACAGGGGGCCTCCTCTTTCAATGAGCAGTTCTTC.

V is TRBV27 and J is TRBJ2-1; D gene uncertain. The V gene lost 2 bases and the J gene lost 0 bases, with 8 bases spanning the gap. The CDR3 extends over 15 amino acids. Germline CDR1 and CDR2: MNHEY and SMNVEV (reference sequence). The CDR3 reads CASSLRRSSYNEQFF. CDR3 in DNA: TGTGCCAGCAGTTTAAGGCGGAGCTCCTACAATGAGCAGTTCTTC.

This clone was seen a handful of times. The CDR3: CACQQGDQPQHF. CDR3 DNA sequence: TGTGCCTGTCAACAGGGAGATCAGCCCCAGCATTTT. The chain uses TRBV30 and TRBJ1-5; D might be TRBD1 (6 bases). Germline lookup yields CDR1 GTSNPN and CDR2 SVGIG (reference sequence). The germline V and J ends were trimmed by 6 bases and 5 bases, with 11 bases remaining between them. This CDR3 has 12 residues.